Here is one T cell receptor beta chain with its context. The data stem from a study of blood T cell repertoires in COVID-19. Study-level information: There were acute and convalescent COVID-19 samples, and they came from the United States, Italy and Spain. Sources were T cells, B-cell-depleted T cells, or PBMCs; the material itself was cDNA or gDNA.

Trimming left V 5 bases short and J 2 bases short, with 10 bases between. The CDR3 runs to 13 residues. The germline gives CDR1 GTSNPN, CDR2 SVGIG (reference sequence). In the authors' workflow: Amplifying reference gene primers gave estimates of nucleated cell counts. The method was immunoSEQ multiplex PCR; TCRdb's version includes in-frame clones alone and lacks a portion of them. V and J calls and clone size are as listed in that table; D and trimming were resolved from the DNA. The sample includes around 220,000 clones, approximately 87% of them seen just once. This rearrangement joins TRBV30 to TRBJ1-5; TRBD1 is a possible D gene (5 bases). Sequenced sample: peripheral blood. The clonotype originates from a woman aged 45-65 years with acute or convalescent COVID-19. DNA of the CDR3: TGTGCCTGGGCCCCGGGGGGCAATCAGCCCCAGCATTTT. As protein: CAWAPGGNQPQHF.